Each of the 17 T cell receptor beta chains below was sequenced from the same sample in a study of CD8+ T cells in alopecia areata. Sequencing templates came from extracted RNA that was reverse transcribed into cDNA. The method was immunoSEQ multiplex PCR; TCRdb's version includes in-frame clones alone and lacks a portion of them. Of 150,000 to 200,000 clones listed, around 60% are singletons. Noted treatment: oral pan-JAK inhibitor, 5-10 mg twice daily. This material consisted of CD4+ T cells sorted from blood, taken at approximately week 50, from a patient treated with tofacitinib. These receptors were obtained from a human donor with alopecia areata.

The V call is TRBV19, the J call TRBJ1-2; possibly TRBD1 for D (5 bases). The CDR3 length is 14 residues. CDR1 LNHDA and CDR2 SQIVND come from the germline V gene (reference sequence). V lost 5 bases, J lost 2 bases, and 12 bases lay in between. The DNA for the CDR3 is TGTGCCAGTAGTTTCAGCGGGGCGAACTATGGCTACACCTTC. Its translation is CASSFSGANYGYTF.

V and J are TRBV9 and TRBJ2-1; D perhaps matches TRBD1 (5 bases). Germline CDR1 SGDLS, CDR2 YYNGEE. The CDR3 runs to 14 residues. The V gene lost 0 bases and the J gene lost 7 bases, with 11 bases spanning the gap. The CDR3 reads CASSVDPGRNEQFF. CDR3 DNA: TGTGCCAGCAGCGTAGACCCAGGGCGGAATGAGCAGTTCTTC.

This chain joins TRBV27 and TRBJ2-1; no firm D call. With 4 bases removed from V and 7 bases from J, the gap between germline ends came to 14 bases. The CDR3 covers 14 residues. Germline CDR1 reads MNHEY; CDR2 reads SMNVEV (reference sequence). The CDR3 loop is CASSSRPNLNEQFF. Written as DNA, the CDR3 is TGTGCCAGCAGTTCACGACCTAACCTTAATGAGCAGTTCTTC.

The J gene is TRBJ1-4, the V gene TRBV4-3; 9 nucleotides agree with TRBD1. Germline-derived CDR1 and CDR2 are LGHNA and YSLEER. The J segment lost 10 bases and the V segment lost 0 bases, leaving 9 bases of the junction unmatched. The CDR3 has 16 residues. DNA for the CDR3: TGCGCCAGCAGCCAAGAAATCTGGGGACAGGGTGGAAAACTGTTTTTT. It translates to CASSQEIWGQGGKLFF.

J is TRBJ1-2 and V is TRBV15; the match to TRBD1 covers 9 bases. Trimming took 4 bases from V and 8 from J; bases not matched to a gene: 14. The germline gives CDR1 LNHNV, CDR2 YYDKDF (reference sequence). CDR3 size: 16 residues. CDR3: CATSKGDKQGAQGYTF. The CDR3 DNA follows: TGTGCCACCAGCAAGGGGGATAAACAGGGGGCGCAGGGCTACACCTTC.

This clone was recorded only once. CDR3 in DNA: TGTGCCAGCAGTTTATCCTTTGAGCAGTTCTTC. This translates into CASSLSFEQFF. J is TRBJ2-1 and V is TRBV28; no definite D call. The ends were cut back, 1 base at V and 9 bases at J, with 4 bases in the middle. Germline V gene sequence: CDR1 MDHEN, CDR2 SYDVKM. The CDR3 contains 11 residues.

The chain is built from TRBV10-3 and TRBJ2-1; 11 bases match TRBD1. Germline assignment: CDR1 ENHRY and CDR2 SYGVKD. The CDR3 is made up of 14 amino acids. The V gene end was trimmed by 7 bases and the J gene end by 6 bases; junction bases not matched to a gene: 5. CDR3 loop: CAINGDRGGNEQFF. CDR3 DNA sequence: TGTGCCATCAATGGGGACAGGGGGGGCAATGAGCAGTTCTTC.

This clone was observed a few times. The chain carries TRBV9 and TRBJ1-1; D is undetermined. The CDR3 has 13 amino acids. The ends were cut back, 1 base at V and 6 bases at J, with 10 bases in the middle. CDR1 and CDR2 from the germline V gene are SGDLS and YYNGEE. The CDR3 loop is CASSVSGEAEAFF. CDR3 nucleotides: TGTGCCAGCAGCGTATCAGGAGAAGCTGAAGCTTTCTTT.

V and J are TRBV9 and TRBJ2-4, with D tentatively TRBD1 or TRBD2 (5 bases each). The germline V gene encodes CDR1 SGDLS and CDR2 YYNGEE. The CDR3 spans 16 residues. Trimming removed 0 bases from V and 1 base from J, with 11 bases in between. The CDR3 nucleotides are TGTGCCAGCAGCGTAGGGCCAGGGACGGCCAAAAACATTCAGTACTTC. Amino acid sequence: CASSVGPGTAKNIQYF.

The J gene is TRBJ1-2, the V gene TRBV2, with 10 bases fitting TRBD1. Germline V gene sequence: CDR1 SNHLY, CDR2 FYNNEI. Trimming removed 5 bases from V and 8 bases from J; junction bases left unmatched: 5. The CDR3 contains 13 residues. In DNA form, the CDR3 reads TGTGCCAGCAGTCCGGGACAGGGGACAGGCTACACCTTC. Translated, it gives CASSPGQGTGYTF.

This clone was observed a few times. The DNA of the CDR3 is TGTGCCAGCAGCGTAGGCGAAGCAGAAGGCACCGGGGAGCTGTTTTTT. This codes for CASSVGEAEGTGELFF. The chain couples TRBV9 to TRBJ2-2; unclear D gene. The CDR3 length is 16 residues. The germline CDR1 and CDR2 sequences are SGDLS and YYNGEE. With 0 bases removed from V and 4 bases from J, the gap between germline ends came to 13 bases. The full variable domain, its missing parts supplied by reference TRBV9 and TRBJ2-2, is DSGVTQTPKHLITATGQRVTLRCSPRSGDLSVYWYQQSLDQGLQFLIQYYNGEERAKGNILERFSAQQFPDLHSELNLSSLELGDSALYFCASSVGEAEGTGELFFGEGSRLTVL.

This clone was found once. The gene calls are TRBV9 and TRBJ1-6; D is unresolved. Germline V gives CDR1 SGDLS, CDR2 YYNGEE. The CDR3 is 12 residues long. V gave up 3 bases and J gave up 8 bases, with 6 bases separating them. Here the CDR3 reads CASSANHSPLHF. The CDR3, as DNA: TGTGCCAGCAGCGCCAATCATTCACCCCTCCACTTT.

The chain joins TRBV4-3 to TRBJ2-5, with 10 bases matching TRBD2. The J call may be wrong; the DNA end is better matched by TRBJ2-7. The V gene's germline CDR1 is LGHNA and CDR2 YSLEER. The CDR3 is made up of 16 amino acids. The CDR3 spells CASSQDHLAGVNEQYF. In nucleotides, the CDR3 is TGCGCCAGCAGCCAAGATCATCTAGCGGGGGTGAACGAGCAGTACTTC.

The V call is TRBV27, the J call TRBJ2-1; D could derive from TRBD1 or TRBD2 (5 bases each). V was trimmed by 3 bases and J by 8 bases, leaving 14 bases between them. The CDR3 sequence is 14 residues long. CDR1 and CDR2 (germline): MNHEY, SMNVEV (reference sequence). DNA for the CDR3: TGTGCCAGCAGTTTTCGACTCGGGGCGGATGAGCAGTTCTTC. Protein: CASSFRLGADEQFF.

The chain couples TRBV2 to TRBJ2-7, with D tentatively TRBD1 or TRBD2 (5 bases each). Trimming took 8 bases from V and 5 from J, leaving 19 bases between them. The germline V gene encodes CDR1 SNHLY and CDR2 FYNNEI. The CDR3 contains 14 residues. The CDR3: CASLEGHPENEQYF. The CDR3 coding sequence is TGTGCCAGCCTCGAGGGGCACCCTGAAAACGAGCAGTACTTC. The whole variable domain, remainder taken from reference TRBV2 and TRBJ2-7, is EPEVTQTPSHQVTQMGQEVILRCVPISNHLYFYWYRQILGQKVEFLVSFYNNEISEKSEIFDDQFSVERPDGSNFTLKIRSTKLEDSAMYFCASLEGHPENEQYFGPGTRLTVT.

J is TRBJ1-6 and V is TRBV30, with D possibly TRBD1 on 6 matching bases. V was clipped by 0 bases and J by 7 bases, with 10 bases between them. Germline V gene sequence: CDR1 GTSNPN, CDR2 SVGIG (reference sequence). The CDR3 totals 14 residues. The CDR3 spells CAWSVDSGNSPLHF. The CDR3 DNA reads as TGTGCCTGGAGTGTGGACAGTGGAAATTCACCCCTCCACTTT.

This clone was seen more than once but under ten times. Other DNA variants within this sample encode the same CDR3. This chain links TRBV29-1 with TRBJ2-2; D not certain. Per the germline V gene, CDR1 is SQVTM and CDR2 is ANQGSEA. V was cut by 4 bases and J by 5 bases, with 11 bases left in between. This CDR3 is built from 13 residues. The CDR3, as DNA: TGCAGCGTTGGGATTCTGGGGACCGGGGAGCTGTTTTTT. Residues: CSVGILGTGELFF.